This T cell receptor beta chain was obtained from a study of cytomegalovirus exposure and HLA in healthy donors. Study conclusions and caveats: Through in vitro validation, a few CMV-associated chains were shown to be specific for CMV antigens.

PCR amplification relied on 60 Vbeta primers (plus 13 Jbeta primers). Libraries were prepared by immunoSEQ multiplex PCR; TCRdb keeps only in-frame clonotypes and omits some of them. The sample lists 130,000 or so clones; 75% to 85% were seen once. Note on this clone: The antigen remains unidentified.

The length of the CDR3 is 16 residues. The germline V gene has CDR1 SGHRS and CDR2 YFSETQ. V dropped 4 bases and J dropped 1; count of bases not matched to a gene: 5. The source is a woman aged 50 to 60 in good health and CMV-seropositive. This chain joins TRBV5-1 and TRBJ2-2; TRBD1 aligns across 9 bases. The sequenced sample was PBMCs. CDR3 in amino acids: CASSPGTGRNTGELFF. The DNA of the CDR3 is TGCGCCAGCAGCCCCGGGACAGGGAGGAACACCGGGGAGCTGTTTTTT.